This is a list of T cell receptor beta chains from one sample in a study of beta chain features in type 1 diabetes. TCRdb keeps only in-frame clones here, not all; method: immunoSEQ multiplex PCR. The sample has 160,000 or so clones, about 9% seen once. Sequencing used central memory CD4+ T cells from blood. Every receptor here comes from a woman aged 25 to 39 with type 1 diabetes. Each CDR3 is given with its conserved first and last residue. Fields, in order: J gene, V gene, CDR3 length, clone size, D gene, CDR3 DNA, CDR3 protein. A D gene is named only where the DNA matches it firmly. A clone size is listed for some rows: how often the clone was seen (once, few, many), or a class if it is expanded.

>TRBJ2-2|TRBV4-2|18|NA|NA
TGTGCCAGCAGCCAAGGTACCGTGAGGAGGGGAGGAAGCGGGGAGCTGTTTTTT
CASSQGTVRRGGSGELFF
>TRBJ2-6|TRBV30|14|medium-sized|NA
TGTGCCTGGAGGAGGATCTCTGGGGCCAACGTCCTGACTTTC
CAWRRISGANVLTF
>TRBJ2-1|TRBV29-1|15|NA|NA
TGCAGCGTTGAGGGCGGGACAGACTCCTACAATGAGCAGTTCTTC
CSVEGGTDSYNEQFF
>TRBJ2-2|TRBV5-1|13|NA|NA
TGCGCCAGCAGTCAACAGGGCGACGGGGAGCTGTTTTTT
CASSQQGDGELFF
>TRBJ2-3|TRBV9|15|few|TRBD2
TGTGCCAGCAGCCCGACGGGACTAGCGGCAGATACGCAGTATTTT
CASSPTGLAADTQYF
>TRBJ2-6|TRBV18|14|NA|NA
TGTGCCAGCTCACCAACGCAGGGGGCCAACGTCCTGACTTTC
CASSPTQGANVLTF
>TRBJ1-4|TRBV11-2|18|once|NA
TGTGCCAGCAGCTTAAGGACCCAGGCGAGGGCTACTAATGAAAAACTGTTTTTT
CASSLRTQARATNEKLFF
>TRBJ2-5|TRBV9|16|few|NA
TGTGCCAGCAGCGTAGGTGGCCCTGTCGCACAAGAGACCCAGTACTTC
CASSVGGPVAQETQYF
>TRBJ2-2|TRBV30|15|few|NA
TGTGCCTGGAGTGTTCTTAGCGGACACACCGGGGAGCTGTTTTTT
CAWSVLSGHTGELFF
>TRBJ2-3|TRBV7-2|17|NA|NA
TGTGCCAGCAGCCAACGTTACAGGGCCCTTAGCACAGATACGCAGTATTTT
CASSQRYRALSTDTQYF
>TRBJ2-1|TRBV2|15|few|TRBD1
TGTGCCAGCAGCCCCCAGGGGGCGCTTACAAATGAGCAGTTCTTC
CASSPQGALTNEQFF
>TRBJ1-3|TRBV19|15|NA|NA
TGTGCCAGCACTAACGAACGTAGCTCTGGAAACACCATATATTTT
CASTNERSSGNTIYF
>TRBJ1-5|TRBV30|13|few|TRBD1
TGTGCCCGAGACAGGGGGCCTAATCAGCCCCAGCATTTT
CARDRGPNQPQHF
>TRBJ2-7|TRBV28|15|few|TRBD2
TGTGCCAGCAGAGACAATAGCGGGAGGGCCGACGAGCAGTACTTC
CASRDNSGRADEQYF
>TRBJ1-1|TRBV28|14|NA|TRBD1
TGTGCCAGCAGTGCACCCGACAGGGTCTTGGAAGCTTTCTTT
CASSAPDRVLEAFF
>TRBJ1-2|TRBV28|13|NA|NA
TGTGCCAGCAGTTTATCTCAACTCTATGGCTACACCTTC
CASSLSQLYGYTF
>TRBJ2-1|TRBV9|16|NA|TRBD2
TGTGCCAGCAGCGTAGGTCCGGGAGGGGCCTACAATGAGCAGTTCTTC
CASSVGPGGAYNEQFF
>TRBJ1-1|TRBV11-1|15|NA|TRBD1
TGTGCCAGCGGGGGTCAGGGGGTCGGATACACTGAAGCTTTCTTT
CASGGQGVGYTEAFF
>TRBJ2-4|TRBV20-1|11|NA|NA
TGCAGTGCTAGAGGTCTGGTGGGGCTTTACTTC
CSARGLVGLYF
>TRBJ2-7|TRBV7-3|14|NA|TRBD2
TGTGCCAGCAGAGCCCGGGGGGACGCCGACGAGCAGTACTTC
CASRARGDADEQYF
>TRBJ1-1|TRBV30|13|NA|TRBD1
TGTGCCTGGAGGGTGACAGGGGGCACTGAAGCTTTCTTT
CAWRVTGGTEAFF
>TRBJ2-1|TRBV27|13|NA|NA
TGTGCCAGCAGACCGGCGGACTACAATGAGCAGTTCTTC
CASRPADYNEQFF